One and the same sample provided the 25 T cell receptor beta chains below, sequenced in a study of blood T cells in healthy people across ages. It was with a sample-barcoded 5' primer and a J-beta primer mix that a second PCR of about 6 to 12 cycles was run. MiXCR was run by TCRdb on the 5' RACE reads, yielding one entry per CDR3 protein. The repertoire has about 620,000 distinct CDR3 sequences, roughly 20% of them found once; the top ten carry 3% to 4%. Specimen: blood. These receptor sequences come from a man aged 65 to 79 in good health.

This clonotype turned up a few times. The J gene is TRBJ2-5, the V gene TRBV4-3, with 7 bases fitting TRBD1. The CDR3 sequence is 15 residues long. With 0 bases clipped from V and 5 bases from J, the junction kept 6 bases outside the gene matches. Germline assignment: CDR1 LGHNA and CDR2 YSLEER. CDR3 amino acids: CASSQEGGRSETQYF. The CDR3 nucleotides read TGCGCCAGCAGCCAAGAAGGGGGCAGGTCGGAGACCCAGTACTTC.

This chain connects TRBV6-2 or TRBV6-3 to TRBJ1-5; tentative D call: TRBD1 (5 bases). The ends were cut back, 7 bases at V and 3 bases at J, with 13 bases in the middle. The germline V gene encodes CDR1 MNHEY and CDR2 SVGEGT. The CDR3 totals 14 residues. CDR3 sequence: CASKTGGPNQPQHF. The CDR3 DNA reads as TGTGCCAGCAAGACCGGGGGTCCCAATCAGCCCCAGCATTTT.

This clonotype has more than one count but fewer than ten. Its ends do not fully match the called genes, so a read error is possible. The V and J genes are TRBV11-2 and TRBJ2-5; 7 nucleotides agree with TRBD2. The CDR3 extends over 17 amino acids. The germline V gene encodes CDR1 SGHAT and CDR2 FQNNGV. DNA of the CDR3: TGCGCCAGCAGCGATCGCCTCGGGGGGACCTACCAAGAGACCCAGTACTTC. Translated, it gives CASSDRLGGTYQETQYF. Based on the CDR3 plus reference TRBV11-2 and TRBJ2-5, the full variable domain is EAGVAQSPRYKIIEKRQSVAFWCNPISGHATLYWYQQILGQGPKLLIQFQNNGVVDDSQLPKDRFSAERLKGVDSTLKIQPAKLEDSAVYLCASSDRLGGTYQETQYFGPGTRLLVL.

Written as DNA, the CDR3 is TGCAGCGTTGAACGGGACAGGGGGATAAACTATGGCTACACCTTC. Translated, it gives CSVERDRGINYGYTF. The chain is built from TRBV29-1 and TRBJ1-2; 11 bases map to TRBD1. Germline lookup yields CDR1 SQVTM and CDR2 ANQGSEA. V lost 2 bases to trimming and J lost 2 bases; unmatched junction nucleotides: 4. This CDR3 is 15 amino acids long.

J is TRBJ2-7 and V is TRBV5-1, with 8 bases lining up with TRBD1. The CDR3 extends over 15 amino acids. Germline CDR1 reads SGHRS; CDR2 reads YFSETQ. The V and J ends lost 3 bases and 4 bases, in that order; junction bases with no gene match: 9. CDR3 loop: CASSSVGTGMYEQYF. CDR3 nucleotides: TGCGCCAGCAGCTCCGTCGGGACAGGCATGTACGAGCAGTACTTC.

This clonotype was detected only a few times. The chain carries TRBV3-1 and TRBJ2-1; 14 bases align to TRBD2. The junction had 5 bases not matched to a gene; V was cut back by 0 bases and J by 10 bases. The germline CDR1 and CDR2 sequences are LGHDT and YNNKEL (reference sequence). The CDR3 runs to 16 residues. Here the CDR3 reads CASSQEGTSGRGEQFF. The CDR3 coding sequence is TGTGCCAGCAGCCAAGAAGGGACTAGCGGGAGAGGGGAGCAGTTCTTC.

The V and J genes are TRBV20-1 and TRBJ1-1, with a possible D match to TRBD1 (6 bases). V was pared by 6 bases and J by 1 base, with 12 bases between. The CDR3 consists of 13 residues. Per the germline V gene, CDR1 is DFQATT and CDR2 is SNEGSKA (reference sequence). CDR3 DNA: TGCAGTGCGCCCCGACAGGAGAACACTGAAGCTTTCTTT. It encodes CSAPRQENTEAFF.

Of note for this clonotype: A clone one base away is much larger, so this may be a read error. The CDR3 DNA reads as TGTGCCAGCAGCTTAGCCCGACAGGGAAGCAACGAGCGGTACTTC. Its translation is CASSLARQGSNERYF. The rearrangement uses TRBV7-9 and TRBJ2-7, with 7 bases fitting TRBD1. The germline V gene encodes CDR1 SEHNR and CDR2 FQNEAQ (reference sequence). The CDR3 is 15 amino acids.

The chain has TRBV20-1 and TRBJ1-1; no clear D. Germline CDR1 and CDR2: DFQATT and SNEGSKA (reference sequence). Trimming pared 3 bases from V and 0 bases from J, leaving 8 bases between. CDR3 size: 13 residues. Written as DNA, the CDR3 is TGCAGTGCTAGTCAAACAGTGAACACTGAAGCTTTCTTT. Its translation: CSASQTVNTEAFF.

Worth noting for this clonotype: One end of the junction is discordant with germline, which a read error may explain. This chain links TRBV2 with TRBJ2-5; D is uncertain. The CDR3 has 12 amino acids. CDR1 is SNHLY and CDR2 is FYNNEI in the germline V gene. This CDR3 is CASCKSSSPLFF. CDR3 sequence (DNA): TGTGCCAGCTGTAAGAGTAGTTCCCCCCTGTTCTTC.

The V gene is TRBV20-1, the J gene TRBJ2-1, with unresolved D. Trimming took off 5 bases at V and 0 bases at J, with 8 bases between the two ends. This CDR3 spans 13 amino acids. Germline V lookup: CDR1 DFQATT, CDR2 SNEGSKA (reference sequence). This CDR3 is CSARLNSYNEQFF. In nucleotides, the CDR3 is TGCAGTGCTCGACTGAACTCCTACAATGAGCAGTTCTTC.

The chain is built from TRBV3-1 and TRBJ2-5; TRBD2 matches at 8 bases. The junction had 11 bases not matched to a gene; V was cut back by 3 bases and J by 5 bases. Germline CDR1 is LGHDT and CDR2 is YNNKEL (reference sequence). CDR3 length: 16 residues. The CDR3 sequence: CASSQVAGLVVETQYF. The CDR3 coding sequence is TGTGCCAGCAGCCAGGTCGCGGGACTAGTCGTCGAGACCCAGTACTTC.

On this clonotype itself: Mismatch with germline at one junction end may stem from a read error. V and J are TRBV5-1 and TRBJ2-6, with 7 bases identical to TRBD1. The CDR3 has 15 residues. The germline V gene encodes CDR1 SGHRS and CDR2 YFSETQ. The CDR3 loop is CASRQTGFGANVLAF. The CDR3 nucleotides are TGCGCCAGCAGGCAGACAGGGTTCGGGGCCAACGTCCTGGCTTTC.

The V gene is TRBV19, the J gene TRBJ1-2; possible D gene TRBD1, 6 bases. The V gene's germline CDR1 is LNHDA and CDR2 SQIVND (reference sequence). The germline V and J ends were trimmed by 6 bases and 3 bases, with 14 bases remaining between them. This CDR3 contains 14 residues. CDR3 region: CASRERGRDYGYTF. CDR3 bases: TGTGCCAGTAGGGAACGGGGGCGCGACTATGGCTACACCTTC.

J is TRBJ2-5 and V is TRBV5-1, with TRBD2 identical over 12 bases. Germline trimming cut 2 bases from V and 5 bases from J; bases unmatched to any gene: 7. This CDR3 is 16 amino acids long. Germline CDR1 and CDR2: SGHRS and YFSETQ. The CDR3 region is CASSLSSGRAGETQYF. Written as DNA, the CDR3 is TGCGCCAGCAGCTTATCTAGCGGGAGGGCCGGGGAGACCCAGTACTTC.

This clonotype was counted only a few times. This chain connects TRBV12-3 or TRBV12-4 to TRBJ1-1; D possibly corresponds to TRBD1 (6 bases). The CDR3 covers 15 residues. V dropped 6 bases and J dropped 0 bases, with 14 bases sitting between them. The CDR3 is CASRRSTGLNTEAFF. The DNA of the CDR3 is TGTGCCAGCAGACGTTCAACAGGGCTGAACACTGAAGCTTTCTTT.

In the case of this clonotype: An end of the junction does not agree with germline; a read error may underlie this. Written as DNA, the CDR3 is TGTGCCAGCACCTTATGGGGAGCGAGCACAGATACGCAGTATTTT. It is translated as CASTLWGASTDTQYF. V gene TRBV7-2 combines with J gene TRBJ2-3; perhaps TRBD2 as D (5 bases). The CDR3 loop spans 15 amino acids. Per the germline V gene, CDR1 is SGHTA and CDR2 is FQGNSA.

This clonotype has a handful of counts. The chain combines TRBV11-2 with TRBJ2-2, with D tentatively TRBD2 (6 bases). Germline loops: CDR1 SGHAT, CDR2 FQNNGV. V was cut by 5 bases and J by 4 bases, with 14 bases left in between. The CDR3 is 15 residues long. The CDR3, as DNA: TGTGCCAGCAGCCCGAGGGACTTTCCCACCGGGGAGCTGTTTTTT. As protein: CASSPRDFPTGELFF.

This clonotype was counted between two and nine times. The rearrangement links TRBV20-1 to TRBJ2-5, with D possibly being TRBD1 or TRBD2 (6 bases each). The germline V and J ends were trimmed by 0 bases and 4 bases, with 18 bases remaining between them. Germline assignment: CDR1 DFQATT and CDR2 SNEGSKA (reference sequence). The CDR3 loop spans 16 amino acids. CDR3 protein: CSARDRGGRERETQYF. CDR3 nucleotide sequence: TGCAGTGCTAGAGATCGAGGGGGGCGGGAACGAGAGACCCAGTACTTC.

Concerning this clonotype: As the CDR3 is not closed by the conserved phenylalanine or tryptophan, this likely results from a read error. The chain joins TRBV7-2 to TRBJ2-7, with D uncertain. The CDR3 contains 13 residues. V was shortened by 4 bases and J by 6 bases, with 13 bases between the two germline ends. From germline, CDR1 is SGHTA and CDR2 FQGNSA. The CDR3 reads CASSSHLDLEQYL. CDR3 DNA sequence: TGTGCCAGCAGCTCGCACCTAGATCTCGAGCAGTACCTC.

This sequence joins TRBV11-1 and TRBJ2-5; TRBD2 is a possible D gene (6 bases). The J call may be in error: the DNA end matches TRBJ2-7 better. The CDR3 is 13 amino acids. Germline V gives CDR1 SGHAT, CDR2 FQDESV (reference sequence). The chain's CDR3 is CASSPWAGNEQYF. The DNA for the CDR3 is TGTGCCAGCAGCCCGTGGGCGGGGAACGAGCAGTACTTC.

This clonotype was seen more than once but under ten times. The rearrangement uses TRBV28 and TRBJ2-1; maybe TRBD1 (5 bases). Gene TRBJ2-7 matches the end of the DNA better, so the J call may be wrong. This CDR3 is built from 16 residues. Germline loops: CDR1 MDHEN, CDR2 SYDVKM. In DNA, the CDR3 is TGTGCCAGCAGTTTGGGTCAGGGTTTTCTTGGCTACGAGCAGTACTTC. Translation gives CASSLGQGFLGYEQYF.

A few counts support this clonotype. This rearrangement joins TRBV7-9 to TRBJ2-5; the match to TRBD2 covers 10 bases. CDR1 is SEHNR and CDR2 is FQNEAQ in the germline V gene (reference sequence). J lost 7 bases, V lost 5 bases, and 10 bases had no gene match. The length of the CDR3 is 15 residues. CDR3 sequence reads: CASSRTSGAQGTQYF. The CDR3 nucleotides read TGTGCCAGCAGCCGGACTAGCGGAGCCCAGGGGACCCAGTACTTC.

This chain connects TRBV2 to TRBJ2-3; no clear D. V lost 7 bases and J lost 6, with 8 bases in between. From germline, CDR1 is SNHLY and CDR2 FYNNEI. The CDR3 consists of 11 residues. In DNA form, the CDR3 reads TGTGCCAGCATTAAGCGCGATACGCAGTATTTT. Translating gives CASIKRDTQYF.

This clonotype was detected a few times. Its ends do not fully match the called genes, so a read error is possible. The chain has TRBV20-1 and TRBJ1-4; D unresolved. CDR1 and CDR2 (germline): DFQATT, SNEGSKA (reference sequence). The CDR3 consists of 13 residues. CDR3: CGARNPGDGKLFF. CDR3 nucleotide sequence: TGCGGTGCTAGAAATCCCGGGGATGGAAAACTGTTTTTT.